The entry that follows covers one TCR beta chain sequence. The entry originates in a study of blood T cell repertoires in COVID-19. CDR1 SGHNT and CDR2 YYREEE come from the germline V gene (reference sequence). With 5 bases clipped from V and 0 bases from J, the junction kept 8 bases outside the gene matches. This CDR3 is 16 amino acids long. Data came from immunoSEQ multiplex PCR; TCRdb stores just in-frame clones and leaves some out. The sample shows some 340,000 clones, approximately 82% of them seen only once. Sequenced sample: peripheral blood. The chain has TRBV5-4 and TRBJ2-3, with TRBD2 identical over 8 bases. The TCR comes from a man aged 25-45 years with active or convalescent COVID-19. This CDR3 reads CASSSDAGGSTDTQYF. The CDR3, as DNA: TGTGCCAGCAGTTCGGATGCGGGGGGAAGCACAGATACGCAGTATTTT.